The clone carrying this TCR beta chain was recorded a few times. The data belong to a study of blood T cell repertoires in COVID-19. Trimming shortened V by 0 bases and J by 4 bases, and 9 bases separated the two germline ends. There are 14 residues in the CDR3. Germline V gene sequence: CDR1 LNHNV, CDR2 YYDKDF (reference sequence). Produced via immunoSEQ multiplex PCR; TCRdb's table is partial and in-frame only. Among about 150,000 clones listed, more than 75% were seen once. The rearrangement links TRBV15 to TRBJ1-2, with D maybe TRBD1 (6 bases). The sequenced sample was peripheral blood. This receptor was identified in a woman aged 50 to 60 with acute or convalescent COVID-19. CDR3 bases: TGTGCCACCAGCAGAGAAAGACAGGTCTATGGCTACACCTTC. Residues: CATSRERQVYGYTF.